A single sample gave rise to the 21 T cell receptor beta chains below, sequenced in a study of T cell repertoires in cytomegalovirus infection. TCRdb re-called the reads through MiXCR, storing one row per CDR3 protein. The repertoire includes about 270,000 distinct CDR3 sequences, about 20% of them detected once, and under 25% sits in the top ten. Their antigens are not known. The sequencing here drew on cultured PBMCs, taken from culture after CMV antigen stimulation. The receptor source for this set is a human donor in good health (CMV status not recorded). Some clones in this sample may be carry-over from other donors' samples.

At least ten counts were recorded for this clonotype. The rearrangement joins TRBV12-3 or TRBV12-4 to TRBJ2-1; TRBD2 matches at 8 bases. The CDR3 has 13 residues. Losses at the gene ends were 7 bases for V and 6 bases for J; bases not matched to a gene: 5. The CDR3 sequence is CASIFREGNEQFF. The CDR3 nucleotides read TGTGCCAGCATCTTTCGGGAGGGCAATGAGCAGTTCTTC.

In its sample, this clonotype was seen a few times. The chain recombines TRBV3-1 with TRBJ2-1, with D maybe TRBD2 (5 bases). CDR1 is LGHDT, CDR2 YNNKEL, per germline (reference sequence). The CDR3 is 15 amino acids. V lost 1 base to trimming and J lost 5 bases, with 12 bases between them. CDR3 sequence (DNA): TGTGCCAGCAGCCAAGCCCTCGGACTGGACAATGAGCAGTTCTTC. Its translation is CASSQALGLDNEQFF.

This clonotype has a count of ten or more. V usage is TRBV7-9 and J usage is TRBJ2-7; the D is unclear. This CDR3 contains 13 residues. The germline CDR1 and CDR2 sequences are SEHNR and FQNEAQ (reference sequence). V shed 1 base and J shed 6 bases, with 10 bases lying between them. The CDR3 loop reads CASSLGPGGEQYF. The CDR3 DNA reads as TGTGCCAGCAGCTTAGGGCCTGGTGGCGAGCAGTACTTC.

The chain is built from TRBV9 and TRBJ2-1; 8 positions match TRBD2. V lost 1 base, J lost 7 bases, and 13 bases stayed unmatched. This CDR3 contains 17 residues. CDR1 is SGDLS and CDR2 is YYNGEE in the germline V gene. The CDR3 DNA is TGTGCCAGCAGCGTAACCTTCAAAGCGGGAGTGGGGAATGAGCAGTTCTTC. Residues: CASSVTFKAGVGNEQFF.

The CDR3 DNA reads TGCAGTGCTAGAGATTTGGTAGCGGGATACACCGGGGAGCTGTTTTTT. Translation gives CSARDLVAGYTGELFF. The chain uses TRBV20-1 and TRBJ2-2; 8 bases align to TRBD2. This CDR3 has 16 amino acids. Germline V CDR1 and CDR2: DFQATT, SNEGSKA (reference sequence). V shed 0 bases, J shed 3 bases, and the junction held 6 bases outside the gene matches.

This clonotype showed up just once. V gene TRBV29-1 combines with J gene TRBJ2-5; a weak D match, TRBD2 (5 bases). This CDR3 contains 13 residues. V was cut by 4 bases and J by 5 bases, with 14 bases left in between. The germline V gene encodes CDR1 SQVTM and CDR2 ANQGSEA. The CDR3 reads CSVAFGEYETQYF. CDR3 nucleotides: TGCAGCGTTGCGTTCGGGGAGTACGAGACCCAGTACTTC.

This clonotype was observed a few times. The rearrangement links TRBV5-4 to TRBJ2-7, with 7 nucleotides matching TRBD2. The CDR3 runs 15 residues. Germline V gene sequence: CDR1 SGHNT, CDR2 YYREEE (reference sequence). Unmatched junction bases numbered 11, after V lost 3 bases and J lost 5 bases. The CDR3 nucleotides read TGTGCCAGCAGCTCAGCGGGAACCCGATCGGACGAGCAGTACGTC. As protein: CASSSAGTRSDEQYV.

The table lists this clonotype with a few counts. The chain employs TRBV4-1 and TRBJ2-1, with D tentatively TRBD1 (6 bases). The CDR3 loop spans 15 amino acids. V was shortened by 2 bases and J by 3 bases, with 11 bases between the two germline ends. Germline CDR1 and CDR2: MGHRA and YSYEKL. This CDR3 is CASSQRQDFYNEQFF. The CDR3 bases are TGCGCCAGCAGCCAACGACAGGACTTCTACAATGAGCAGTTCTTC.

This chain connects TRBV7-8 to TRBJ2-2; 13 bases are shared with TRBD2. CDR1 and CDR2 from the germline V gene are SGHVS and FQNEAQ. The V and J ends lost 5 bases and 3 bases, in that order; junction bases with no gene match: 9. The CDR3 runs to 18 residues. CDR3 sequence: CASSPGLAGTIDTGELFF. For the CDR3, the DNA is TGTGCCAGCAGCCCGGGACTAGCGGGGACAATCGACACCGGGGAGCTGTTTTTT.

The V and J genes are TRBV18 and TRBJ1-4; D not certain. Trimming cost V 0 bases and J 4 bases, with 6 bases left between them. Germline V gene lookup returns CDR1 KGHSH and CDR2 LQKENI. CDR3 length equals 14 residues. The CDR3 reads CASSPPQVNEKLFF. DNA for the CDR3: TGTGCCAGCTCACCACCGCAGGTTAATGAAAAACTGTTTTTT.

The rearrangement uses TRBV27 and TRBJ2-3; TRBD2 aligns across 7 bases. Germline trimming cut 6 bases from V and 2 bases from J; bases unmatched to any gene: 11. The germline V gene encodes CDR1 MNHEY and CDR2 SMNVEV (reference sequence). This CDR3 comprises 16 residues. The CDR3, as DNA: TGTGCCAGCAGATATTGGAGTAGCGGGTTCACAGATACGCAGTATTTT. Its translation is CASRYWSSGFTDTQYF.

A remark on this clonotype: This may be a read error: a much more frequent sequence differs by one nucleotide. The chain combines TRBV28 with TRBJ1-2; D unclear. CDR1 and CDR2 from the germline V gene are MDHEN and SYDVKM. The CDR3 extends over 13 amino acids. The CDR3 DNA reads as TGTGCCAGCGGTTTATTAGGAAGTTATGGCTACACCTTC. Translation gives CASGLLGSYGYTF.

Concerning this clonotype: Sequence at one end of the junction differs from germline and may be a read error. This chain links TRBV7-6 with TRBJ2-3; D possibly matches TRBD1 or TRBD2 (5 bases each). This CDR3 has 15 amino acids. Germline CDR1 and CDR2: SGHVS and FNYEAQ. The CDR3 DNA sequence: TGTGCTAGCAGCTTCGGGACCCAATTCACAGATACGCAGTATTTT. Translated, it gives CASSFGTQFTDTQYF. The full variable domain, completed using reference TRBV7-6 and TRBJ2-3, is GAGVSQSPRYKVTKRGQDVALRCDPISGHVSLYWYRQALGQGPEFLTYFNYEAQQDKSGLPNDRFSAERPEGSISTLTIQRTEQRDSAMYRCASSFGTQFTDTQYFGPGTRLTVL.

The gene calls are TRBV6-2 or TRBV6-3 and TRBJ2-7; D gene uncertain. The CDR3 totals 13 residues. Trimming removed 2 bases from V and 6 bases from J, with 11 bases in between. Germline lookup yields CDR1 MNHEY and CDR2 SVGEGT. The CDR3 nucleotides are TGTGCCAGCAGTTACGACACTCCGCTCGAGCAGTACTTC. This codes for CASSYDTPLEQYF.

V gene TRBV2 combines with J gene TRBJ2-7; 9 positions match TRBD2. This CDR3 is built from 15 residues. Germline CDR1 is SNHLY and CDR2 is FYNNEI. With 3 bases clipped from V and 4 bases from J, the junction kept 7 bases outside the gene matches. CDR3 sequence reads: CASSEWREGGYEQYV. As DNA, the CDR3 is TGTGCCAGCAGTGAGTGGCGGGAGGGCGGTTACGAGCAGTACGTC.

This clonotype has only a few counts. The chain combines TRBV6-1 with TRBJ2-2; 7 positions match TRBD2. The CDR3 totals 14 residues. The J segment lost 1 base and the V segment lost 6 bases, leaving 2 bases of the junction unmatched. The germline V gene encodes CDR1 MNHNS and CDR2 SASEGT. The CDR3 coding sequence is TGTGCCAGCAGAGCGGGACTGAACACCGGGGAGCTGTTTTTT. Its translation: CASRAGLNTGELFF.

This clonotype was seen a few times. CDR3 sequence (DNA): TGTGCCACCAGTGAGGGAAATAGCAATCAGCCCCAGCATTTT. Protein: CATSEGNSNQPQHF. This rearrangement joins TRBV24-1 to TRBJ1-5; D gene ambiguous. V lost 4 bases to trimming and J lost 0 bases, with 6 bases between them. Germline-derived CDR1 and CDR2 are KGHDR and SFDVKD. The CDR3 is 14 residues long.

The chain uses TRBV20-1 and TRBJ1-6, with D possibly matching TRBD1 (5 bases). The CDR3 sequence is 12 residues long. V was trimmed by 0 bases and J by 10 bases, leaving 7 bases between them. Germline CDR1 DFQATT, CDR2 SNEGSKA (reference sequence). CDR3 loop: CSARDGASPLHF. In DNA form, the CDR3 reads TGCAGTGCTAGAGATGGGGCCTCACCCCTCCACTTT.

This clonotype was detected ten times or more. This sequence joins TRBV12-3 or TRBV12-4 and TRBJ1-1; 7 bases fit TRBD1. The CDR3 spans 14 residues. With V trimmed by 4 bases and J by 7 bases, 9 bases remained unmatched. Here the CDR3 reads CASSSAPRTGEAFF. DNA for the CDR3: TGTGCCAGCAGTTCCGCCCCTCGGACAGGTGAAGCTTTCTTT.

The rearrangement joins TRBV18 to TRBJ2-2; D is unresolved. The CDR3 runs to 14 residues. V was trimmed by 3 bases and J by 3 bases, leaving 8 bases between them. Germline-derived CDR1 and CDR2 are KGHSH and LQKENI. For the CDR3, the DNA is TGTGCCAGCTCACCTTCGTGGGACACCGGGGAGCTGTTTTTT. As protein: CASSPSWDTGELFF.

The table lists this clonotype with many counts. The chain uses TRBV2 and TRBJ1-5; 7 bases match TRBD1. Germline assignment: CDR1 SNHLY and CDR2 FYNNEI. There are 14 residues in the CDR3. With V trimmed by 4 bases and J by 1 base, 1 base remained unmatched. The CDR3 region is CASSVGQSNQPQHF. CDR3 bases: TGTGCCAGCAGTGTGGGACAGAGCAATCAGCCCCAGCATTTT.